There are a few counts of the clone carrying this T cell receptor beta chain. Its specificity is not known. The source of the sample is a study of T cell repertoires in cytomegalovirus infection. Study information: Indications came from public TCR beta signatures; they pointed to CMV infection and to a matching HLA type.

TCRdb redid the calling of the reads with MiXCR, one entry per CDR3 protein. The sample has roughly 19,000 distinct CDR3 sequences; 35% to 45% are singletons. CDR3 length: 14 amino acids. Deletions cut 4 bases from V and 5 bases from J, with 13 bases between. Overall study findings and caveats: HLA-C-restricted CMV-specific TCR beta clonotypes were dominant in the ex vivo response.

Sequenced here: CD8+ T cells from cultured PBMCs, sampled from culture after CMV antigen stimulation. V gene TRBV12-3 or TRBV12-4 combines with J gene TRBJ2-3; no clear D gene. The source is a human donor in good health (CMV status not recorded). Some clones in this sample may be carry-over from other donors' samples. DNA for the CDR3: TGTGCCAGCAGTTCCCCAATTTGGGGAGATACGCAGTATTTT. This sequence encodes CASSSPIWGDTQYF.